Each of the 25 T cell receptor beta chains below was sequenced from the same sample in a study of patients and donors after allogeneic stem cell transplantation. TCRdb itself ran the RT-PCR reads through MiXCR, one entry per CDR3 protein. The sample has about a million distinct CDR3 sequences; approximately 19% are singletons. The sample comprised blood, either unsorted or a sorted T cell fraction (not recorded which). These receptors were collected from a human donor who was either an allogeneic HSCT recipient or a stem cell or donor lymphocyte infusion donor (not recorded which). It is not recorded whose cells these are; they may come from a transplant donor.

The gene calls are TRBV5-1 and TRBJ1-2; 7 bases match TRBD1. Trimming removed 3 bases from V and 5 bases from J; junction bases left unmatched: 13. There are 16 residues in the CDR3. Germline assignment: CDR1 SGHRS and CDR2 YFSETQ. CDR3: CASSSGGGSSRYGYTF. As DNA, the CDR3 is TGCGCCAGCAGCTCAGGAGGGGGCTCTTCCCGATATGGCTACACCTTC.

The chain joins TRBV25-1 to TRBJ2-7, with TRBD2 matching 15 bases. V was pared by 10 bases and J by 6 bases, with 10 bases of the junction left unmatched. This CDR3 spans 15 amino acids. The V gene's germline CDR1 is MGHDK and CDR2 SYGVNS. The CDR3 nucleotides are TGTGCCACCGGACTAGCGGGAGGGCCTAAAGGCGAGCAGTACTTC. Translation: CATGLAGGPKGEQYF.

This clonotype has a handful of counts. The V call is TRBV4-1, the J call TRBJ1-1, with D uncertain. Trimming shortened V by 0 bases and J by 1 base, and 9 bases separated the two germline ends. Germline assignment: CDR1 MGHRA and CDR2 YSYEKL. This CDR3 spans 15 amino acids. CDR3 sequence: CASSQDPIPNTEAFF. The CDR3, as DNA: TGCGCCAGCAGCCAAGACCCGATCCCGAACACTGAAGCTTTCTTT.

This clonotype occurred a few times. This chain connects TRBV12-3 or TRBV12-4 to TRBJ1-4, with 10 positions matching TRBD1. The V segment lost 5 bases and the J segment 8 bases; nucleotides outside the gene matches: 8. The CDR3 sequence is 15 residues long. CDR3 DNA sequence: TGTGCCAGCAGTCCCGACAGGGGGCTAAGGGAAAAACTGTTTTTT. This gives the protein CASSPDRGLREKLFF.

V is TRBV18 and J is TRBJ1-5; no definite D call. This CDR3 comprises 16 residues. The germline V gene has CDR1 KGHSH and CDR2 LQKENI. V lost 2 bases, J lost 3 bases, and 14 bases lay in between. In DNA form, the CDR3 reads TGTGCCAGCTCACCAGATCCAGCGGGGTCCAATCAGCCCCAGCATTTT. The encoded protein is CASSPDPAGSNQPQHF. Full variable domain (outside the CDR3, taken from reference TRBV18 and TRBJ1-5): NAGVMQNPRHLVRRRGQEARLRCSPMKGHSHVYWYRQLPEEGLKFMVYLQKENIIDESGMPKERFSAEFPKEGPSILRIQQVVRGDSAAYFCASSPDPAGSNQPQHFGDGTRLSIL.

This clonotype appeared a few times. The J gene is TRBJ2-7, the V gene TRBV20-1; 9 bases agree with TRBD2. This CDR3 region has 15 residues. Looked up from germline, CDR1 is DFQATT and CDR2 is SNEGSKA (reference sequence). V trimming: 0 bases; J trimming: 3 bases; junction bases outside the gene matches: 6. CDR3 sequence (DNA): TGCAGTGCTAGAGATCGCGGGAGGGCCCTCTACGAGCAGTACTTC. Translated: CSARDRGRALYEQYF.

The chain is built from TRBV20-1 and TRBJ1-2; perhaps TRBD1 as D (6 bases). V lost 6 bases and J 2 bases, leaving 16 bases between the germline ends. Germline assignment: CDR1 DFQATT and CDR2 SNEGSKA (reference sequence). The CDR3 has 14 residues. CDR3 sequence reads: CSAASRQENYGYTF. The DNA for the CDR3 is TGCAGTGCCGCTTCCCGACAGGAGAACTATGGCTACACCTTC.

The chain employs TRBV2 and TRBJ2-1; TRBD1 or TRBD2 may be the D gene (5 bases each). Germline CDR1 reads SNHLY; CDR2 reads FYNNEI. The V end was cut by 3 bases, the J end by 5 bases, with 14 bases between. CDR3 length: 15 amino acids. The CDR3 DNA reads as TGTGCCAGCAGTGATCCACGGGACCAGAACAATGAGCAGTTCTTC. Translating gives CASSDPRDQNNEQFF.

The V call is TRBV20-1, the J call TRBJ1-3; unclear D gene. Trimming took off 6 bases at V and 0 bases at J, with 12 bases between the two ends. Germline CDR1 reads DFQATT; CDR2 reads SNEGSKA (reference sequence). This CDR3 is built from 14 residues. The CDR3 loop reads CSAPGLSSGNTIYF. The DNA for the CDR3 is TGCAGTGCGCCGGGTCTCAGCTCTGGAAACACCATATATTTT.

The sample holds a few counts of this clonotype. This sequence joins TRBV18 and TRBJ2-1, with a weak D call TRBD2 (6 bases). This CDR3 spans 16 amino acids. The V end lost 3 bases, the J end lost 0 bases, and 12 bases lay between the germline ends. The germline gives CDR1 KGHSH, CDR2 LQKENI. The CDR3 DNA reads TGTGCCAGCTCACCTGGACTATCTCGCTCCTACAATGAGCAGTTCTTC. This codes for CASSPGLSRSYNEQFF.

In this sample, this clonotype turned up a few times. The chain carries TRBV28 and TRBJ2-4; 9 nucleotides match TRBD2. CDR3 length: 17 amino acids. The germline gives CDR1 MDHEN, CDR2 SYDVKM. V lost 1 base, J lost 2 bases, and 6 bases stayed unmatched. The CDR3 DNA is TGTGCCAGCAGTTTATATCCCAGCGGGGGGCCCAAAAACATTCAGTACTTC. Protein product: CASSLYPSGGPKNIQYF.

This clonotype was picked up a small number of times. CDR3 nucleotides: TGTGCCAGCAGGCGTGTGACCGGGGAGCTGTTTTTT. Translated: CASRRVTGELFF. The chain couples TRBV25-1 to TRBJ2-2; D remains unclear. V dropped 6 bases and J dropped 5 bases, with 7 bases sitting between them. This CDR3 has 12 residues. CDR1 and CDR2 (germline): MGHDK, SYGVNS.

This clonotype was recorded many times. This chain links TRBV27 with TRBJ1-4; D unresolved. With 6 bases removed from V and 8 bases from J, the gap between germline ends came to 13 bases. Germline CDR1 reads MNHEY; CDR2 reads SMNVEV (reference sequence). The CDR3 covers 13 residues. The CDR3 nucleotides read TGTGCCAGCAGACACTCGGAGTTGGAAAAACTGTTTTTT. Amino acids: CASRHSELEKLFF.

This clonotype was observed a few times. The V and J genes are TRBV21-1 and TRBJ2-2; TRBD1 is the table's D call, not checked against the DNA. TRBV21-1 is a pseudogene locus. The CDR3 is made up of 17 amino acids. The CDR3 coding sequence is TGTGCCAGCAGCAAAGGGCAAGGGACCCTTAACACCGGGGAGCTGTTTTTT. Translating it yields CASSKGQGTLNTGELFF.

This clonotype was observed a handful of times. The chain carries TRBV9 and TRBJ2-3; D may be TRBD1 (5 bases). The CDR3 sequence is 15 residues long. With 4 bases removed from V and 1 base from J, the gap between germline ends came to 13 bases. The germline V gene has CDR1 SGDLS and CDR2 YYNGEE. In nucleotides, the CDR3 is TGTGCCAGCAGCCCAACCGACAGCCGCACAGATACGCAGTATTTT. It is translated as CASSPTDSRTDTQYF.

CDR3 sequence: CASSSYPGETQYF. In DNA, the CDR3 is TGTGCCAGCAGCAGCTACCCTGGGGAGACCCAGTACTTC. The rearrangement links TRBV21-1 to TRBJ2-5; the table names TRBD1, a call not compared with the DNA. TRBV21-1 counts as a pseudogene. The CDR3 runs 13 residues.

The V gene is TRBV19, the J gene TRBJ2-2; the D is unclear. This CDR3 region has 15 residues. Germline V lookup: CDR1 LNHDA, CDR2 SQIVND (reference sequence). V lost 11 bases and J lost 1, with 17 bases in between. DNA for the CDR3: TGTGCCTTCTTCCATGACGGCGAGAACACCGGGGAGCTGTTTTTT. Its translation is CAFFHDGENTGELFF.

The V gene is TRBV20-1, the J gene TRBJ2-2; 10 nucleotides line up with TRBD2. Germline lookup yields CDR1 DFQATT and CDR2 SNEGSKA (reference sequence). The V and J ends lost 1 base and 9 bases, in that order; junction bases with no gene match: 11. The CDR3 has 16 amino acids. The CDR3 DNA is TGCAGTGCTAGAGGGCTAGCGGGAGTCGACCACCGGGAGCTGTTTTTT. It translates to CSARGLAGVDHRELFF.

This clonotype came up a few times. The rearrangement joins TRBV6-1 to TRBJ2-7; D is undetermined. CDR1 and CDR2 from the germline V gene are MNHNS and SASEGT. The CDR3 runs to 13 residues. V dropped 7 bases and J dropped 2 bases, with 12 bases sitting between them. CDR3 coding DNA: TGTGCCAGCACTTCGACTCCCACCTACGAGCAGTACTTC. Translation gives CASTSTPTYEQYF.

This clonotype was picked up a small number of times. V and J are TRBV24-1 and TRBJ2-2; D may be TRBD2 (7 bases). The CDR3 runs 14 residues. Between the trimmed V and J ends, which lost 4 bases and 5 bases, there was a span of 10 bases. Germline V gene data show CDR1 as KGHDR and CDR2 as SFDVKD. The CDR3 region is CATSDGGLTGELFF. As DNA, the CDR3 is TGTGCCACCAGTGACGGGGGGCTAACCGGGGAGCTGTTTTTT.

The gene calls are TRBV6-2 or TRBV6-3 and TRBJ2-1, with D possibly matching TRBD2 (5 bases). Between the trimmed V and J ends, which lost 6 bases and 10 bases, there was a span of 22 bases. Germline lookup yields CDR1 MNHEY and CDR2 SVGEGT. CDR3 size: 15 residues. The CDR3 nucleotides read TGTGCCAGCAGCAGCCGTCGACCCTCTACGGGGGAGCAGTTCTTC. Translation: CASSSRRPSTGEQFF.

The chain joins TRBV5-1 to TRBJ1-5, with D possibly matching TRBD1 (6 bases). This CDR3 contains 15 residues. The germline V gene encodes CDR1 SGHRS and CDR2 YFSETQ. V was clipped by 1 base and J by 5 bases, with 13 bases between them. The CDR3 loop reads CASSLYGGAHQPQHF. As DNA, the CDR3 is TGCGCCAGCAGCTTGTATGGGGGCGCGCATCAGCCCCAGCATTTT.

This clonotype has only a few counts. The chain joins TRBV10-3 to TRBJ2-1, with TRBD2 identical over 10 bases. J gave up 9 bases and V 6 bases, and 17 bases lay outside the gene matches. The germline V gene encodes CDR1 ENHRY and CDR2 SYGVKD. This CDR3 comprises 17 residues. DNA for the CDR3: TGTGCCATCAGGGCAGGGCTAGCGGGAGATTATGCGCGTGAGCAGTTCTTC. This codes for CAIRAGLAGDYAREQFF.

For this clonotype: This may stem from a read error, because a much larger clone lies one nucleotide away. The chain is built from TRBV29-1 and TRBJ2-1; TRBD2 aligns across 7 bases. Losses at the gene ends were 4 bases for V and 5 bases for J; bases not matched to a gene: 14. The CDR3 contains 16 residues. The germline gives CDR1 SQVTM, CDR2 ANQGSEA. CDR3 coding DNA: TGCAGCGTTGTAGGGGCCGGACGGGGGGTAAACAATGAGCAGTTCTTC. It encodes CSVVGAGRGVNNEQFF.

This clonotype was observed a handful of times. This chain links TRBV7-9 with TRBJ2-4; TRBD2 aligns across 7 bases. This CDR3 spans 14 amino acids. Germline-derived CDR1 and CDR2 are SEHNR and FQNEAQ (reference sequence). Trimming took 5 bases from V and 4 from J; bases not matched to a gene: 5. This chain's CDR3 is CASSHRSGKNIQYF. The CDR3 bases are TGTGCCAGCAGCCACCGTAGCGGGAAAAACATTCAGTACTTC.